The T cell receptor (beta chain) under discussion was sequenced for a study of OX40 agonist ivuxolimab in advanced cancers. Study in general: Eligibility admitted prior anti-PD-1, anti-PD-L1 or anti-CTLA-4 therapy; 40% had some. General study points: In the 0.1 to 3.0 mg/kg range, CD4+ and CD8+ blood T cells had expanded clonally by week 6. Antigens targeted by the expanded peripheral T cells were not determined.

V lost 6 bases and J 1 base, leaving 6 bases between the germline ends. The CDR3 length is 13 residues. The germline gives CDR1 SGHTA, CDR2 FQGNSA. TCRdb keeps only in-frame clones here, not all; method: immunoSEQ multiplex PCR. The sample shows 65,000 to 80,000 clones, less than 85% of them seen only once. As regards this clone: Its antigen is not identified.

This clonotype originated in an adult with an advanced solid tumor such as melanoma, head and neck, liver or kidney cancer. The chain combines TRBV7-2 with TRBJ2-2; the D is unclear. Here the sequenced sample was CD4+ or CD8+ T cells sorted from blood, taken in a trial of the OX40 agonist ivuxolimab. The CDR3: CASSSGNTGELFF. The CDR3 DNA reads TGTGCCAGCAGTTCAGGGAACACCGGGGAGCTGTTTTTT.